The source of this T cell receptor (beta chain) is a study of T cell clonality in common variable immunodeficiency. V shed 4 bases and J 0 bases; nucleotides not matched to a gene: 9. The CDR3 is 17 amino acids. The germline V gene encodes CDR1 LGHNA and CDR2 YNFKEQ. Libraries were prepared by immunoSEQ multiplex PCR; TCRdb keeps only in-frame clonotypes and omits some of them. This sample carries roughly 52,000 clones and no singletons, and roughly 3.4% goes to the top ten. In its sample, this clone was seen many times. Its antigen is undetermined. The CDR3 end is not reached by the read, which stops 3 residues before it; the germline J gene fills it in. Each donor provided roughly 5 to 8 ml of heparinized whole blood. General study findings and limits: CVID subjects shared fewer TCRbeta clones than healthy controls did. In common variable immunodeficiency, TCR beta chains reportedly carried fewer deletions and N-nucleotide insertions. Compared with healthy controls, CVID subjects showed increased TCRbeta clonality, mostly in about a third.

This receptor was obtained from a person between 18 and 70 years old in good health. Sequencing was carried out using peripheral blood mononuclear cells. The rearrangement links TRBV4-2 to TRBJ1-2, with 9 bases fitting TRBD1. The CDR3 region is CASSRTTGGRPNYGYTF. The DNA read from the CDR3 is TGTGCCAGCAGCCGGACCACAGGGGGCCGACCTAACTATGGC.